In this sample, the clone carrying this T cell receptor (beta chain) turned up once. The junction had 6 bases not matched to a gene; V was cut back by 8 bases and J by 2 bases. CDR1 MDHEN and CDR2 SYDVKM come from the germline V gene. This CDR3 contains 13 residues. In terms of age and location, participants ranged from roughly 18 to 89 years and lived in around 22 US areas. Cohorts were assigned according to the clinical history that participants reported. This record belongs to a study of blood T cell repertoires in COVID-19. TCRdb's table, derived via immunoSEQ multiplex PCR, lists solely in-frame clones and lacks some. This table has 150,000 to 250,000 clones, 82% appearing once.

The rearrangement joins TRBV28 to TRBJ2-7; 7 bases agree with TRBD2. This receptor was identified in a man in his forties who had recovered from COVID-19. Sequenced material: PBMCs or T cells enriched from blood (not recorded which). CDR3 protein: CASGAGLPYEQYF. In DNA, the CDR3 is TGTGCCAGCGGGGCGGGACTACCCTACGAGCAGTACTTC.